Sequencing of this T cell receptor beta chain was carried out in a study of T-cell reconstitution after alpha-beta-depleted transplantation in children. The table lists this clonotype with many counts. Researchers prepared the TCRbeta library using unique molecular identifiers, the study reports. Via MiXCR, TCRdb re-called the PCR reads, giving one row per CDR3 protein. The sample lists approximately 240,000 distinct CDR3 sequences; approximately 9.8% were seen once. Germline V gene lookup returns CDR1 SEHNR and CDR2 FQNEAQ (reference sequence). The V gene lost 2 bases and the J gene lost 4 bases, with 15 bases spanning the gap. The CDR3 has 15 residues.

The chain combines TRBV7-9 with TRBJ2-7; the D gene is possibly TRBD1 (6 bases). The sequence was obtained from a human donor who donated a stem cell graft to a child with SCID. Sequencing used PBMCs from the stem cell graft donor, obtained from the stem cell graft. CDR3 residues: CASSLSVGQGYEQYF. The CDR3 nucleotides read TGTGCCAGCAGCTTATCGGTGGGCCAGGGGTACGAGCAGTACTTC.